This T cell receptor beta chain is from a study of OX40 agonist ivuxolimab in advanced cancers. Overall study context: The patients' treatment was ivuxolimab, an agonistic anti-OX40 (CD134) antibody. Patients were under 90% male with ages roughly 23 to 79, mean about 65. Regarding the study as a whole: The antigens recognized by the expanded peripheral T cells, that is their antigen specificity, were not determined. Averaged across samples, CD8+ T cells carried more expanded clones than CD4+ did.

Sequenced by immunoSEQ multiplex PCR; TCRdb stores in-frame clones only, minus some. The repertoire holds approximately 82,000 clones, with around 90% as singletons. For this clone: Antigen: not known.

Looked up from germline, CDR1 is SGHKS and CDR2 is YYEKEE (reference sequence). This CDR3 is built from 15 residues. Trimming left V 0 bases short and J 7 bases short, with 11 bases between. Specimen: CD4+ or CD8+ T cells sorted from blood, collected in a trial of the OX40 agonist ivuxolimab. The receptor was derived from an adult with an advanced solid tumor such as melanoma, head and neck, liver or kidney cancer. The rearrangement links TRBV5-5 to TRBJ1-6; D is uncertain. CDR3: CASSLVPDGNSPLHF. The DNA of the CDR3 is TGTGCCAGCAGCTTGGTCCCGGACGGCAATTCACCCCTCCACTTT.